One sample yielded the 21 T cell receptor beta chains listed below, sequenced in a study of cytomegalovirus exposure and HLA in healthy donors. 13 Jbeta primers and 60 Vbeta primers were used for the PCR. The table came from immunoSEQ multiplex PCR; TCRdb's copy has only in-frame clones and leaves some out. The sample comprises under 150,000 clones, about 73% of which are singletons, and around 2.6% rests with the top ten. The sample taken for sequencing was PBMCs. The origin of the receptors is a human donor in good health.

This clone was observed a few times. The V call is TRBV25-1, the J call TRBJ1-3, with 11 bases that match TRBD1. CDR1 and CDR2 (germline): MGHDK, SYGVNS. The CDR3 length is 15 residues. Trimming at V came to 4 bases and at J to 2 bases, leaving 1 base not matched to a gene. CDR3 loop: CASSAGQGAGNTIYF. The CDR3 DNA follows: TGTGCCAGCAGTGCGGGACAGGGGGCTGGAAACACCATATATTTT.

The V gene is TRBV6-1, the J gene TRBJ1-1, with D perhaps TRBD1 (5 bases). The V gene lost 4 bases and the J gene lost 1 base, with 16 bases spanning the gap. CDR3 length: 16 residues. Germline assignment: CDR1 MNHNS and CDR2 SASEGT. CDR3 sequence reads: CASSVHGRGGNTEAFF. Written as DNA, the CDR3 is TGTGCCAGCAGTGTCCACGGGAGGGGCGGGAACACTGAAGCTTTCTTT.

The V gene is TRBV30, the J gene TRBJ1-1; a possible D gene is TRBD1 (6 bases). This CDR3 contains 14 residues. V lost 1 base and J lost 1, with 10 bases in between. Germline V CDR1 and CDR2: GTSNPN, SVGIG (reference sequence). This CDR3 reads CAWSAGQSNTEAFF. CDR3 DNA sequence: TGTGCCTGGAGTGCTGGACAGTCGAACACTGAAGCTTTCTTT.

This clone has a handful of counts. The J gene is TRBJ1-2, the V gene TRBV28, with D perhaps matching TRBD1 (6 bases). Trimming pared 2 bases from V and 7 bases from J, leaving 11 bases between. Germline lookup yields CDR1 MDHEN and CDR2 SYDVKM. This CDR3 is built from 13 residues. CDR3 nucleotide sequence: TGTGCCAGCAGTTTACTGGGGGCCGGTGGCTACACCTTC. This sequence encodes CASSLLGAGGYTF.

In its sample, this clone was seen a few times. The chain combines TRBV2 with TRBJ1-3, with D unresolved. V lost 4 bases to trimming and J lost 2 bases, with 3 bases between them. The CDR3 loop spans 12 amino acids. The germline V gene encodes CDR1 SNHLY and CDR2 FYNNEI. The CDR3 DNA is TGTGCCAGCAGTGTAACTGGAAACACCATATATTTT. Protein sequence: CASSVTGNTIYF.

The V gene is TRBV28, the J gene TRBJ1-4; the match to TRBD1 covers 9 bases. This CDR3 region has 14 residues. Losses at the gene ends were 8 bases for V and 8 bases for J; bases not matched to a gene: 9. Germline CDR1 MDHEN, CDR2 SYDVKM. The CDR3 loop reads CASGWDREGEKLFF. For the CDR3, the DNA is TGTGCCAGCGGTTGGGACAGGGAGGGCGAAAAACTGTTTTTT.

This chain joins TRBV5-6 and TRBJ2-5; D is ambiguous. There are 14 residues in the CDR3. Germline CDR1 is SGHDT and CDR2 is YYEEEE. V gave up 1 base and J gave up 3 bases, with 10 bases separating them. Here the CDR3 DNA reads TGTGCCAGCAGCTTGCTCGGAGTTGAAGAGACCCAGTACTTC. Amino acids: CASSLLGVEETQYF. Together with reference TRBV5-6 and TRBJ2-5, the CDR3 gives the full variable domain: DAGVTQSPTHLIKTRGQQVTLRCSPKSGHDTVSWYQQALGQGPQFIFQYYEEEERQRGNFPDRFSGHQFPNYSSELNVNALLLGDSALYLCASSLLGVEETQYFGPGTRLLVL.

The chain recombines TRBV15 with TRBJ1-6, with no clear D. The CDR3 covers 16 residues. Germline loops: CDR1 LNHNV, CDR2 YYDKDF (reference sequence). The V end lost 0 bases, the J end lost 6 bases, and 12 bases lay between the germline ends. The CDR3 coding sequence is TGTGCCACCAGCAGAGATCGGGGAGGCACTAATTCACCCCTCCACTTT. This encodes CATSRDRGGTNSPLHF.

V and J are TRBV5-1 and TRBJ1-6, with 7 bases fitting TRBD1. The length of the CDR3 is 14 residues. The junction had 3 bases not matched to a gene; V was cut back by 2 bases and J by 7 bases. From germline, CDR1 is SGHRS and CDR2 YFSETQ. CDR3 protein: CASSLEQGNSPLHF. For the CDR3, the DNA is TGCGCCAGCAGCTTAGAACAGGGGAATTCACCCCTCCACTTT. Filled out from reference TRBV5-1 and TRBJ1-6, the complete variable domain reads KAGVTQTPRYLIKTRGQQVTLSCSPISGHRSVSWYQQTPGQGLQFLFEYFSETQRNKGNFPGRFSGRQFSNSRSEMNVSTLELGDSALYLCASSLEQGNSPLHFGNGTRLTVT.

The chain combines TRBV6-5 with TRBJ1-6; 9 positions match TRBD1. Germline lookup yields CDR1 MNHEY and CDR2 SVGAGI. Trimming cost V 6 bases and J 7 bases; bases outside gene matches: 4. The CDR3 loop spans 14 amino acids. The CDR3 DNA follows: TGTGCCAGCAGGGGGACAGGGCTAAATTCACCCCTCCACTTT. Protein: CASRGTGLNSPLHF.

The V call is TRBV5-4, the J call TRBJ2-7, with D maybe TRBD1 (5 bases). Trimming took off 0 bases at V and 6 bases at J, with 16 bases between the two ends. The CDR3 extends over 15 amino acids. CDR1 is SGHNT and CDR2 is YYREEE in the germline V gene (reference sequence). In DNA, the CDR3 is TGTGCCAGCAGCTTGGCCGGTAGGCAGGGAAGCGAGCAGTACTTC. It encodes CASSLAGRQGSEQYF. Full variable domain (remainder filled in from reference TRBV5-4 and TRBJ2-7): ETGVTQSPTHLIKTRGQQVTLRCSSQSGHNTVSWYQQALGQGPQFIFQYYREEENGRGNFPPRFSGLQFPNYSSELNVNALELDDSALYLCASSLAGRQGSEQYFGPGTRLTVT.

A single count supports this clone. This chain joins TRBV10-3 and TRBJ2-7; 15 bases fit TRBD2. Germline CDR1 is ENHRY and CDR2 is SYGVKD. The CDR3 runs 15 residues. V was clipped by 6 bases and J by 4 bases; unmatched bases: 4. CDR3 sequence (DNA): TGTGCCATCAGGCGGACTAGCGGGGGGGTGTACGAGCAGTACTTC. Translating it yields CAIRRTSGGVYEQYF.

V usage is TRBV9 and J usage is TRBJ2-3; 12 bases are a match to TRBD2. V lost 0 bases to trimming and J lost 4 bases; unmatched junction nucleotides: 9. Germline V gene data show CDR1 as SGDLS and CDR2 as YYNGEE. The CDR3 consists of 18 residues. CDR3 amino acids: CASSVGASGGEVPDTQYF. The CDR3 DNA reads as TGTGCCAGCAGCGTAGGGGCTAGCGGGGGGGAGGTGCCAGATACGCAGTATTTT.

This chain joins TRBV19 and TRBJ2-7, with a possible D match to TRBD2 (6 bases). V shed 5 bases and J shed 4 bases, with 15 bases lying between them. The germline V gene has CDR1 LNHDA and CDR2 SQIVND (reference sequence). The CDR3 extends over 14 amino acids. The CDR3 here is CASSPKAGLYEQYF. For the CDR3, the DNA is TGTGCCAGTAGTCCAAAGGCGGGATTGTACGAGCAGTACTTC.

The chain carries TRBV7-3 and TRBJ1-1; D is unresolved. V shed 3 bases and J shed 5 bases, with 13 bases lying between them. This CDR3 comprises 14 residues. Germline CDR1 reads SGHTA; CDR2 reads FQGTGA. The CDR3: CASSLGGKSTEAFF. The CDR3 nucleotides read TGTGCCAGCAGCTTGGGAGGGAAATCAACTGAAGCTTTCTTT.

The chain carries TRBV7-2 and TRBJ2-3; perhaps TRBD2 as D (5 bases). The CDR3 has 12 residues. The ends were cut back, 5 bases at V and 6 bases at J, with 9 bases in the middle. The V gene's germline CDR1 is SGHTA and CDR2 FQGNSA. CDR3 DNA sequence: TGTGCCAGCAGCCCGGCTAGCGATACGCAGTATTTT. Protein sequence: CASSPASDTQYF.

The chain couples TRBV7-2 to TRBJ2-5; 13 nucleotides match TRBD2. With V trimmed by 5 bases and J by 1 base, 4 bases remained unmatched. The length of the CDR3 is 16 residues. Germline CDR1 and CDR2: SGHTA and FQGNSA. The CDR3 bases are TGTGCCAGCAGCACGGGACTAGCGGGGCGCCAAGAGACCCAGTACTTC. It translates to CASSTGLAGRQETQYF.

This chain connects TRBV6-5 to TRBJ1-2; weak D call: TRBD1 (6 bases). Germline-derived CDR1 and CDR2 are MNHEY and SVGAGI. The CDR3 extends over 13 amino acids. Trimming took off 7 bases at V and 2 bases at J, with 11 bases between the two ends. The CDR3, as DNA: TGTGCCAGCACCGCGACAGGAAACTATGGCTACACCTTC. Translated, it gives CASTATGNYGYTF.

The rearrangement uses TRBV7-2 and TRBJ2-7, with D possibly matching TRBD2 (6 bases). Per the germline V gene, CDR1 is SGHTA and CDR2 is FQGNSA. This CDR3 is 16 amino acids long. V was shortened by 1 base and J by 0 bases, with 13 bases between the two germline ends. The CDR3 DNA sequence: TGTGCCAGCAGCTTAGGTTACAGCGGGCTCTCCTACGAGCAGTACTTC. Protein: CASSLGYSGLSYEQYF.

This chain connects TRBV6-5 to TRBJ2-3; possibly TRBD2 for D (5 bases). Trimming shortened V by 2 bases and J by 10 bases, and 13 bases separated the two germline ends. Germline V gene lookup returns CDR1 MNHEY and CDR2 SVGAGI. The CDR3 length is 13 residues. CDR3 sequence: CASSYEGRGPQYF. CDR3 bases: TGTGCCAGCAGTTACGAGGGAAGAGGACCGCAGTATTTT.

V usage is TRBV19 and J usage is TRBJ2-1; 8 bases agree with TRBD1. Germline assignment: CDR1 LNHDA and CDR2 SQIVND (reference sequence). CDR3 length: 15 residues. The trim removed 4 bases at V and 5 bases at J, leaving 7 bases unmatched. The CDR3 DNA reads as TGTGCCAGTAGTAGGACAGGGACTCACCACAATGAGCAGTTCTTC. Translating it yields CASSRTGTHHNEQFF.